These 26 T cell receptor beta chains were sequenced from one sample in a study of T cells after yellow fever vaccination. Each CDR3 protein is one row after TCRdb ran MiXCR on the 5' RACE reads. The sample has 250,000 to 300,000 distinct CDR3 sequences; around 5.2% are singletons. The specimen was CD4+ T cells sorted from PBMCs, collected on the day of the yellow fever booster vaccination. These TCRs come from a young man who received the YFV17D yellow fever vaccine.

This clonotype showed up just a few times. The chain recombines TRBV5-6 with TRBJ2-3; the D is unclear. Germline lookup yields CDR1 SGHDT and CDR2 YYEEEE. Trimming stripped 2 bases from V and 6 bases from J, with 7 bases between. This CDR3 contains 12 residues. CDR3: CASSFSYDTQYF. As DNA, the CDR3 is TGTGCCAGCAGCTTTTCATATGATACGCAGTATTTT. The full variable domain, completed using reference TRBV5-6 and TRBJ2-3, is DAGVTQSPTHLIKTRGQQVTLRCSPKSGHDTVSWYQQALGQGPQFIFQYYEEEERQRGNFPDRFSGHQFPNYSSELNVNALLLGDSALYLCASSFSYDTQYFGPGTRLTVL.

This clonotype has ten or more counts. This rearrangement joins TRBV7-2 to TRBJ2-2, with a tentative D call TRBD1 (5 bases). Germline CDR1 and CDR2: SGHTA and FQGNSA. Trimming cost V 5 bases and J 5 bases, with 9 bases left between them. The CDR3 contains 13 residues. In DNA form, the CDR3 reads TGTGCCAGCAGCCCCAGGGTGACCGGGGAGCTGTTTTTT. It specifies CASSPRVTGELFF. The full variable domain, its missing parts supplied by reference TRBV7-2 and TRBJ2-2, is GAGVSQSPSNKVTEKGKDVELRCDPISGHTALYWYRQSLGQGLEFLIYFQGNSAPDKSGLPSDRFSAERTGGSVSTLTIQRTQQEDSAVYLCASSPRVTGELFFGEGSRLTVL.

Only one count was recorded for this clonotype. Written as DNA, the CDR3 is TGTGCCATCTCCCGACCTGAAGGAAACACCATATATTTT. Translated: CAISRPEGNTIYF. The chain couples TRBV10-3 to TRBJ1-3; D unclear. V was cut by 8 bases and J by 4 bases, with 12 bases left in between. Germline V gene data show CDR1 as ENHRY and CDR2 as SYGVKD. The CDR3 consists of 13 residues.

In its sample, this clonotype was seen a few times. The gene calls are TRBV6-2 or TRBV6-3 and TRBJ1-1; D perhaps matches TRBD1 (5 bases). Germline CDR1 MNHEY, CDR2 SVGEGT. V lost 5 bases, J lost 7 bases, and 11 bases lay in between. This CDR3 comprises 12 residues. CDR3 sequence reads: CASSTWGVEAFF. CDR3 DNA sequence: TGTGCCAGCAGTACCTGGGGGGTTGAAGCTTTCTTT.

The table lists this clonotype with a few counts. CDR3 bases: TGTGCCAGCAGGGAGGGATACCAAGAGACCCAGTACTTC. Residues: CASREGYQETQYF. The gene calls are TRBV28 and TRBJ2-5; D might be TRBD2 (6 bases). The germline V gene encodes CDR1 MDHEN and CDR2 SYDVKM. Trimming cost V 6 bases and J 0 bases, with 8 bases left between them. This CDR3 comprises 13 residues.

This clonotype was found many times. The chain uses TRBV5-1 and TRBJ2-5; D is ambiguous. Per germline, CDR1 SGHRS and CDR2 YFSETQ. V lost 0 bases and J 4 bases, leaving 7 bases between the germline ends. This CDR3 comprises 13 residues. In DNA form, the CDR3 reads TGCGCCAGCAGCTTGGGGACGGGAGAGACCCAGTACTTC. Amino acid sequence: CASSLGTGETQYF.

The rearrangement links TRBV27 to TRBJ2-5, with D possibly being TRBD1 or TRBD2 (5 bases each). CDR3 length: 15 residues. V lost 2 bases, J lost 9 bases, and 19 bases lay in between. In germline, CDR1 is MNHEY, CDR2 SMNVEV (reference sequence). CDR3 bases: TGTGCCAGCAGTTTAGGCCAGGGACCACTAGGGGCCCAGTACTTC. This sequence encodes CASSLGQGPLGAQYF.

J is TRBJ1-1 and V is TRBV6-5; maybe TRBD1 (5 bases). V lost 5 bases, J lost 0 bases, and 13 bases lay in between. The CDR3 totals 15 residues. Germline V lookup: CDR1 MNHEY, CDR2 SVGAGI. This CDR3 reads CASSIQETVNTEAFF. For the CDR3, the DNA is TGTGCCAGCAGTATACAAGAGACAGTGAACACTGAAGCTTTCTTT.

This clonotype was seen a few times. The CDR3 DNA follows: TGCAGTGCTAGAGATCTTGGGGCCTATGGCTACACCTTC. It encodes CSARDLGAYGYTF. J is TRBJ1-2 and V is TRBV20-1; D is possibly TRBD1 (5 bases). The CDR3 has 13 amino acids. CDR1 DFQATT and CDR2 SNEGSKA come from the germline V gene (reference sequence). V was shortened by 0 bases and J by 4 bases, with 9 bases between the two germline ends.

This clonotype was observed at least ten times. V and J are TRBV4-2 and TRBJ2-3, with D possibly matching TRBD2 (6 bases). CDR3 length: 16 amino acids. Trimming left V 4 bases short and J 1 base short, with 15 bases between. The germline CDR1 and CDR2 sequences are LGHNA and YNFKEQ. The CDR3 sequence is CASSPLAIGGTDTQYF. CDR3 DNA: TGTGCCAGCAGCCCACTAGCAATAGGTGGCACAGATACGCAGTATTTT.

This sequence joins TRBV12-3 or TRBV12-4 and TRBJ2-2; 10 bases map to TRBD2. V lost 6 bases, J lost 7 bases, and 8 bases stayed unmatched. CDR3 length equals 15 residues. Written as DNA, the CDR3 is TGTGCCAGCAGCCGCGAACTAGCGGGGATCGGGGAGCTGTTTTTT. Translated: CASSRELAGIGELFF.

At least ten counts were recorded for this clonotype. V gene TRBV4-3 combines with J gene TRBJ2-1; D gene uncertain. V lost 4 bases and J 0 bases, leaving 13 bases between the germline ends. This CDR3 spans 16 amino acids. The V gene's germline CDR1 is LGHNA and CDR2 YSLEER. The CDR3 coding sequence is TGCGCCAGCAGCCCTTTCTCCAGTAGCTCCTACAATGAGCAGTTCTTC. Amino acids: CASSPFSSSSYNEQFF.

The rearrangement links TRBV20-1 to TRBJ1-4, with a weak D call TRBD1 (5 bases). The ends were cut back, 6 bases at V and 8 bases at J, with 19 bases in the middle. The germline V gene encodes CDR1 DFQATT and CDR2 SNEGSKA (reference sequence). The CDR3 is 14 residues long. The CDR3: CSASRGYFGEKLFF. CDR3 in DNA: TGCAGTGCAAGCCGGGGGTATTTCGGCGAAAAACTGTTTTTT.

The chain is built from TRBV12-3 or TRBV12-4 and TRBJ1-2, with D possibly TRBD1 on 6 matching bases. Trimming removed 2 bases from V and 3 bases from J, with 13 bases in between. CDR3 length: 15 residues. CDR3 sequence: CASSLRREGDYGYTF. The CDR3 nucleotides read TGTGCCAGCAGTTTAAGGAGGGAGGGGGACTATGGCTACACCTTC.

This clonotype came up many times. The chain is built from TRBV7-8 and TRBJ2-7, with 9 nucleotides matching TRBD1. The CDR3 sequence is 14 residues long. After removal of 5 bases from V and 4 bases from J, the junction contained 6 bases not matched to a gene. CDR1 and CDR2 from the germline V gene are SGHVS and FQNEAQ. This chain's CDR3 is CASSQDRGSYEQYF. CDR3 bases: TGTGCCAGCAGCCAAGACAGGGGGAGTTACGAGCAGTACTTC.

Many counts were recorded for this clonotype. The CDR3 loop reads CASSFSRASDTQYF. The CDR3 DNA sequence: TGTGCCAGCAGTTTTTCCAGGGCCTCAGATACGCAGTATTTT. The genes are TRBV27 and TRBJ2-3, with D perhaps matching TRBD1 (5 bases). This CDR3 has 14 residues. Germline V gene sequence: CDR1 MNHEY, CDR2 SMNVEV (reference sequence). V lost 3 bases to trimming and J lost 4 bases, with 11 bases between them.

This clonotype was counted only a few times. The junction shows a germline mismatch at one end, possibly a read error. The CDR3 DNA is TGCGCCAGCAGCCAAGCTGGCAGGGTTGTTTTT. Translating it yields CASSQAGRVVF. The gene calls are TRBV4-1 and TRBJ1-1; tentative D call: TRBD1 (5 bases). The CDR3 has 11 amino acids. Looked up from germline, CDR1 is MGHRA and CDR2 is YSYEKL.

The V and J genes are TRBV25-1 and TRBJ2-1; 7 bases agree with TRBD1. V lost 4 bases and J lost 0; bases outside the gene matches: 6. The CDR3 consists of 16 residues. Germline V lookup: CDR1 MGHDK, CDR2 SYGVNS. The CDR3 DNA follows: TGTGCCAGCAGTGTAATACAGGGGTCCTCCTACAATGAGCAGTTCTTC. Its protein product is CASSVIQGSSYNEQFF.

The chain recombines TRBV20-1 with TRBJ2-3; 9 bases fit TRBD2. Germline CDR1 reads DFQATT; CDR2 reads SNEGSKA (reference sequence). The CDR3 covers 15 residues. Unmatched junction bases numbered 6, after V lost 0 bases and J lost 5 bases. Here the CDR3 DNA reads TGCAGTGCTAGAGATGCGGGACTAGCAGGAGATACGCAGTATTTT. Its translation: CSARDAGLAGDTQYF.

This clonotype was counted a few times. The rearrangement links TRBV27 to TRBJ1-4; D remains unclear. Trimming removed 0 bases from V and 4 bases from J, with 6 bases in between. The CDR3 totals 14 residues. CDR1 and CDR2 (germline): MNHEY, SMNVEV (reference sequence). The CDR3 spells CASSLSLGNEKLFF. In DNA, the CDR3 is TGTGCCAGCAGTTTATCTTTGGGTAATGAAAAACTGTTTTTT.

This clonotype was found many times. V and J are TRBV10-3 and TRBJ1-5; 9 positions agree with TRBD1. The CDR3 contains 18 residues. CDR1 ENHRY and CDR2 SYGVKD come from the germline V gene. V gave up 10 bases and J gave up 0 bases; unmatched junction bases: 16. DNA of the CDR3: TGTGCCACCACGGACTGGACAGGGGCTAGTTCTAGCAATCAGCCCCAGCATTTT. It specifies CATTDWTGASSSNQPQHF.

This clonotype was seen at least ten times. The rearrangement links TRBV7-9 to TRBJ1-6; 7 bases map to TRBD1. CDR3 size: 13 residues. Per germline, CDR1 SEHNR and CDR2 FQNEAQ (reference sequence). V dropped 5 bases and J dropped 10; count of bases not matched to a gene: 5. This chain's CDR3 is CASSLGTASPLHF. The CDR3 nucleotides are TGTGCCAGCAGCCTCGGGACAGCCTCACCCCTCCACTTT.

This clonotype was observed a few times. The chain is built from TRBV7-6 and TRBJ1-5, with a weak D call TRBD1 (5 bases). This CDR3 contains 15 residues. The V end was cut by 3 bases, the J end by 3 bases, with 12 bases between. CDR1 SGHVS and CDR2 FNYEAQ come from the germline V gene. Here the CDR3 DNA reads TGTGCCAGCAGCTTGCAATCAGGGCTCAATCAGCCCCAGCATTTT. Its translation: CASSLQSGLNQPQHF.

This clonotype was counted only a few times. The V call is TRBV14, the J call TRBJ2-1; D is unclear. CDR1 and CDR2 (germline): SGHDN, FVKESK. V was trimmed by 0 bases and J by 0 bases, leaving 6 bases between them. CDR3 length equals 15 residues. CDR3 bases: TGTGCCAGCAGCCAAGACAGTGACTCCTACAATGAGCAGTTCTTC. Translated: CASSQDSDSYNEQFF.

The chain carries TRBV6-2 or TRBV6-3 and TRBJ2-3, with a possible D match to TRBD2 (7 bases). The CDR3 is 16 amino acids. V lost 1 base and J 0 bases, leaving 11 bases between the germline ends. Germline CDR1 MNHEY, CDR2 SVGEGT. CDR3 loop: CASSYWGGRSTDTQYF. The CDR3, as DNA: TGTGCCAGCAGTTACTGGGGGGGCCGGAGCACAGATACGCAGTATTTT.

This clonotype has at least ten counts. J is TRBJ2-3 and V is TRBV29-1; TRBD1 matches at 7 bases. Unmatched junction bases numbered 8, after V lost 4 bases and J lost 7 bases. The germline V gene has CDR1 SQVTM and CDR2 ANQGSEA. CDR3 length: 13 residues. CDR3 nucleotide sequence: TGCAGCGTTGCCAGGGGGTCATGGAATACGCAGTATTTT. It codes for CSVARGSWNTQYF.